This T cell receptor (beta chain) was identified during a study of early T cells in non-severe SARS-CoV-2 infection. TCRdb analysed the 5' RACE reads with MiXCR anew, one entry per CDR3 protein. This table has almost 30,000 distinct CDR3 sequences, around 5.1% appearing once. By share of the sample, this clonotype is medium-sized. Antigen: not known. The CDR3 length is 13 residues. The germline V gene encodes CDR1 MGHRA and CDR2 YSYEKL. Trimming shortened V by 3 bases and J by 0 bases, and 5 bases separated the two germline ends. Study-level findings and limits: Comparison of clonotypes with VDJdb favored anti-spike CD8 responses while missing private and CD4 specificities.

The chain carries TRBV4-1 and TRBJ1-1; D uncertain. This sequence was found in an adult who was a healthcare worker with PCR-confirmed SARS-CoV-2 infection or an uninfected control (not recorded which). Sequences were obtained from whole blood. The CDR3 loop is CASSHPLNTEAFF. CDR3 nucleotides: TGCGCCAGCAGCCATCCGTTGAACACTGAAGCTTTCTTT.